This is a list of T cell receptor beta chains from one sample in a study of response to subunit inactivated influenza vaccine. TCRdb used MiXCR to reprocess the RT-PCR reads, holding one entry per CDR3 protein. The sample includes approximately 530,000 distinct CDR3 sequences, 7.6% of them seen just once. The source was PBMCs from blood, collected roughly 24 months after vaccination. These receptor sequences come from a man aged 50-75 years who received an inactivated influenza vaccine. Each CDR3 is given with its conserved first and last residue. The D gene is left open where the match is weak. Only part of the rows carry a size: once, few, many, or a class if the clone is expanded.

d_call | clone_size | j_call | v_call | cdr3_aa | cdr3_nt
NA | many | TRBJ2-4 | TRBV5-1 | CASSLEYGGNIQYF | TGCGCCAGCAGCTTGGAGTATGGGGGAAACATTCAGTACTTC
NA | few | TRBJ2-5 | TRBV19 | CASNGDSQETQYF | TGTGCCAGTAACGGCGACAGCCAAGAGACCCAGTACTTC
NA | few | TRBJ1-1 | TRBV5-5 | CASSLVARANTEAFF | TGTGCCAGCAGCTTGGTGGCACGAGCCAACACTGAAGCTTTCTTT
TRBD1 | few | TRBJ1-1 | TRBV10-2 | CATAFQGGTEAFF | TGCGCCACCGCATTTCAGGGGGGAACTGAAGCTTTCTTT
NA | few | TRBJ2-1 | TRBV5-6 | CASSFWGEDYNEQFF | TGTGCCAGCAGCTTCTGGGGGGAGGATTACAATGAGCAGTTCTTC
NA | NA | TRBJ2-3 | TRBV28 | CASSGYSPTDTQYF | TGTGCCAGCTCAGGGTATTCCCCCACAGATACGCAGTATTTT
NA | NA | TRBJ2-5 | TRBV30 | CAWSVTGLQETQYF | TGTGCCTGGAGTGTCACGGGGTTACAAGAGACCCAGTACTTC
TRBD1 | medium-sized | TRBJ2-3 | TRBV6-2/TRBV6-3 | CASSPTTPGQGADTQYF | TGTGCCAGCAGTCCTACCACTCCGGGACAGGGGGCAGATACGCAGTATTTT
NA | few | TRBJ2-3 | TRBV12-3/TRBV12-4 | CASSPAAMDTQYF | TGTGCCAGCTCCCCTGCGGCTATGGATACGCAGTATTTT
TRBD2 | many | TRBJ2-7 | TRBV20-1 | CSALPGLAGQSWQYF | TGCAGTGCTTTGCCGGGACTAGCGGGACAGTCGTGGCAGTACTTC
TRBD1 | NA | TRBJ2-5 | TRBV4-1 | CASRGRDSKETQYF | TGCGCCAGCAGGGGAAGGGACAGCAAAGAGACCCAGTACTTC
NA | few | TRBJ2-1 | TRBV20-1 | CSASTPRSLDEQFF | TGCAGTGCCTCTACCCCTAGGTCTTTGGATGAGCAGTTCTTC
NA | few | TRBJ2-1 | TRBV19 | CASSRTAYNEQFF | TGTGCCAGTAGCAGGACAGCCTACAATGAGCAGTTCTTC
NA | NA | TRBJ2-1 | TRBV5-1 | CASSLAIRSTSPYNEQFF | TGCGCCAGCAGCTTGGCGATCCGATCCACTAGTCCATACAATGAGCAGTTCTTC
TRBD2 | NA | TRBJ2-1 | TRBV28 | CASIGVAGLIYNEQFF | TGTGCCAGCATCGGGGTAGCGGGCCTCATTTATAATGAGCAGTTCTTC
NA | many | TRBJ2-1 | TRBV2 | CASSELGSSKFF | TGTGCCAGCAGTGAACTCGGGAGTAGTAAGTTCTTC
TRBD2 | few | TRBJ2-1 | TRBV7-6 | CASSFGSGASYNEQFF | TGTGCCAGCAGCTTCGGTAGCGGGGCCTCCTACAATGAGCAGTTCTTC
TRBD1 | few | TRBJ2-2 | TRBV14 | CASSQRNGQGAGELFF | TGTGCCAGCAGCCAACGAAACGGACAGGGGGCCGGGGAGCTGTTTTTT
TRBD2 | NA | TRBJ2-7 | TRBV27 | CASSWLAGGPYEQYF | TGTGCCAGCAGTTGGCTAGCGGGAGGGCCTTACGAGCAGTACTTC
NA | few | TRBJ2-7 | TRBV7-9 | CASSLLSHSDFYEQYF | TGTGCCAGCAGCTTATTGTCGCACAGCGACTTCTACGAGCAGTACTTC
TRBD1 | few | TRBJ1-2 | TRBV30 | CAYSPRDSFNYGYTF | TGTGCCTACTCCCCCCGGGACAGCTTTAACTATGGCTACACCTTC
NA | once | TRBJ2-4 | TRBV5-6 | CASSRGQEGNIQYF | TGTGCCAGCAGCAGAGGCCAGGAGGGGAACATTCAGTACTTC
NA | few | TRBJ2-3 | TRBV7-2 | CASSSTRVRTDTQYF | TGTGCCAGCAGCTCCACCAGGGTACGCACAGATACGCAGTATTTT
NA | NA | TRBJ1-5 | TRBV18 | CASSPRGEGSNQPQHF | TGTGCCAGCTCACCAAGAGGGGAGGGTAGCAATCAGCCCCAGCATTTT
TRBD1 | many | TRBJ2-5 | TRBV15 | CATSRDGTGVETQYF | TGTGCCACCAGCAGAGATGGGACAGGGGTGGAGACCCAGTACTTC
NA | NA | TRBJ2-7 | TRBV4-1 | CASSQVGAGGYEQYF | TGCGCCAGCAGCCAAGTGGGGGCCGGTGGCTACGAGCAGTACTTC
NA | many | TRBJ2-1 | TRBV5-1 | CASRYSKGGEQFF | TGCGCCAGCAGATACAGTAAAGGAGGTGAGCAGTTCTTC
TRBD1 | NA | TRBJ2-5 | TRBV25-1 | CASSRTGLRTQYF | TGTGCCAGCAGTAGGACAGGACTGCGGACCCAGTACTTC
NA | many | TRBJ2-4 | TRBV7-9 | CASSLDGVRLAKNIQYF | TGTGCCAGCAGCTTAGACGGGGTCAGACTAGCCAAAAACATTCAGTACTTC
NA | NA | TRBJ2-2 | TRBV20-1 | CSARAVGGRQLNTGELFF | TGCAGTGCTAGAGCAGTTGGCGGACGCCAACTGAACACCGGGGAGCTGTTTTTT
TRBD2 | few | TRBJ2-5 | TRBV20-1 | CSARRLADNQQETQYF | TGCAGTGCTCGGAGACTAGCGGACAACCAACAAGAGACCCAGTACTTC
TRBD2 | few | TRBJ2-2 | TRBV18 | CASSPLADGTGELFF | TGTGCCAGCTCACCCCTAGCGGATGGGACCGGGGAGCTGTTTTTT
NA | NA | TRBJ2-1 | TRBV10-1 | CASSDRRSSYNEQFF | TGCGCCAGCAGTGACCGGCGGAGCTCCTACAATGAGCAGTTCTTC
NA | NA | TRBJ2-1 | TRBV6-5 | CASSYSTGWARHNEQFF | TGTGCCAGCAGTTACTCGACGGGTTGGGCACGGCACAATGAGCAGTTCTTC
NA | once | TRBJ2-7 | TRBV19 | CASSRGGRGNYEQYF | TGTGCCAGTTCCAGAGGGGGGCGCGGTAACTACGAGCAGTACTTC
NA | NA | TRBJ2-7 | TRBV10-3 | CAISEFSYEQYF | TGTGCCATCAGTGAGTTCTCCTACGAGCAGTACTTC
TRBD2 | NA | TRBJ2-1 | TRBV20-1 | CSARVASGTNYNEQFF | TGCAGTGCTAGAGTGGCTAGCGGGACAAACTACAATGAGCAGTTCTTC
TRBD1 | NA | TRBJ2-1 | TRBV2 | CASSVGDRARFF | TGTGCCAGCAGTGTGGGAGACAGGGCTAGGTTCTTC
TRBD2 | many | TRBJ2-3 | TRBV3-1 | CASSLYLAGGNTDTQYF | TGTGCCAGCAGCCTCTACTTAGCGGGAGGGAACACAGATACGCAGTATTTT
TRBD1 | NA | TRBJ2-1 | TRBV6-2/TRBV6-3 | CASRRTGGYNEQFF | TGTGCCAGCAGAAGGACAGGGGGTTACAATGAGCAGTTCTTC
NA | many | TRBJ2-3 | TRBV5-1 | CASSSGLNTDTQYF | TGCGCCAGCAGCTCCGGATTGAACACAGATACGCAGTATTTT
TRBD1 | NA | TRBJ1-4 | TRBV6-1 | CASRGDRGGPTNEKLFF | TGTGCCAGCAGAGGGGACAGGGGGGGACCAACTAATGAAAAACTGTTTTTT
NA | few | TRBJ2-5 | TRBV4-1 | CASSLVLQETQYF | TGCGCCAGCAGTCTAGTGCTCCAAGAGACCCAGTACTTC